This TCR beta chain was recovered during a study of CD8 T cells in ankylosing spondylitis. The germline CDR1 and CDR2 sequences are DFQATT and SNEGSKA (reference sequence). V lost 2 bases and J lost 4; bases outside the gene matches: 4. The CDR3 runs to 14 residues. TCRdb redid the calling of the 5' RACE reads with MiXCR, one entry per CDR3 protein. Counted here are around 120,000 distinct CDR3 sequences, 9.3% occurring once; the ten biggest clones make up approximately 3.4%. This clonotype was seen at least ten times. Its target is not known. Findings of the study overall: Within ankylosing spondylitis blood, a TCR beta motif made up of eight or nine highly homologous variants appeared to be characteristic. Earlier work had already found some motif variants in reactive arthritis synovial fluid and blood.

V is TRBV20-1 and J is TRBJ2-7; 11 nucleotides align to TRBD2. This TCR came from a male donor with ankylosing spondylitis or in good health (not recorded which). The sequenced sample was blood, either unsorted or a sorted T cell fraction (not recorded which). The CDR3 region has the DNA TGCAGTGCTAGACCTAGCGGGAGGCCGTACGAGCAGTACTTC. It is translated as CSARPSGRPYEQYF.